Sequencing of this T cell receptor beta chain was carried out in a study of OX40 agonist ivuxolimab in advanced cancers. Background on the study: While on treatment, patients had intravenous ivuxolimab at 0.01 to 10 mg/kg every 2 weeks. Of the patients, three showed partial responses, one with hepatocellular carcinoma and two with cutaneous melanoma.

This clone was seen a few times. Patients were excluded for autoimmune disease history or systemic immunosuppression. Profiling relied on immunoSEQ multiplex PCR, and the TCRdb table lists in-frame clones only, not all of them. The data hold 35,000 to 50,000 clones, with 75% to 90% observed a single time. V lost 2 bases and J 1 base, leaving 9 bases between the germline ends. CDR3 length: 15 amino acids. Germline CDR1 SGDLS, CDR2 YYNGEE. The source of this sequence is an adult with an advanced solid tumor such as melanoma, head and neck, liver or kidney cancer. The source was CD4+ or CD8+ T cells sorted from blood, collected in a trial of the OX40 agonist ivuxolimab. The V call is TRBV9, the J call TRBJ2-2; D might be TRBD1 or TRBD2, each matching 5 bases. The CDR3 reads CASSVLGENTGELFF. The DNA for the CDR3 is TGTGCCAGCAGCGTTTTGGGGGAGAACACCGGGGAGCTGTTTTTT. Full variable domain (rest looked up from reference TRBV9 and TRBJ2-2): DSGVTQTPKHLITATGQRVTLRCSPRSGDLSVYWYQQSLDQGLQFLIQYYNGEERAKGNILERFSAQQFPDLHSELNLSSLELGDSALYFCASSVLGENTGELFFGEGSRLTVL.